This T cell receptor (beta chain) was profiled in a study of shared clonotypes between healthy human individuals. The CDR3 runs to 15 residues. Deletions cut 6 bases from V and 3 bases from J, with 17 bases between. In germline, CDR1 is MNHEY, CDR2 SMNVEV (reference sequence). An assay was performed, and its level was deep. Authors' analysis steps: Junction-only sequences produced by ImmunoSEQ had no quality scores, so filtering differed. Libraries were prepared by immunoSEQ multiplex PCR; TCRdb keeps only in-frame clonotypes and omits some of them. V, J and clone size are taken as reported in that table, and D and trimming were inferred from the DNA itself. The data hold just over 2,000,000 clones, with roughly 94% observed a single time.

Sequences were obtained from naive CD4+ T cells sorted from blood. Subset denoted: CD45RA+ positively selected. The sequence derives from a man between 18 and 35 years old in good health. The chain recombines TRBV27 with TRBJ1-2; a weak D match, TRBD1 (5 bases). CDR3 region: CASSRTFDRDYGYTF. CDR3 coding DNA: TGTGCCAGCAGCCGGACCTTTGACAGAGACTATGGCTACACCTTC.